These T cell receptor beta chains were read from a single sample in a study of blood T cell repertoires in COVID-19. Measured with immunoSEQ multiplex PCR; TCRdb has only the in-frame clones, and not every one. The sample holds about 160,000 clones; about four fifths are singletons and the top ten take roughly 18%. What was sequenced was PBMCs or T cells enriched from blood (not recorded which). The receptor set was obtained from a man aged 55 to 70 who had recovered from COVID-19. The CDR3 runs from the conserved cysteine through the conserved F or W. The size of a clone is reported for some rows only, either as once, few or many, or as a class for expanded clones.

CASSPDRGQKLFF . TRBJ1-4 TRBV18
CASKLAYYEQYF . TRBJ2-7 TRBV2
CASSLSSGSHNEQFF . TRBJ2-1 TRBV7-8
CASSQVRDTQYF . TRBJ2-3 TRBV14
CASLLRATSLSTDTQYF . TRBJ2-3 TRBV27
CASSVAGTGGYNEQFF . TRBJ2-1 TRBV9
CASSKGQGNEQFF . TRBJ2-1 TRBV19
CASSSSDGDTQYF . TRBJ2-3 TRBV11-3
CASSQLTGVGGYTF . TRBJ1-2 TRBV14
CAISESTGVGQPQHF . TRBJ1-5 TRBV10-3
CASSEWQGAFTDTQYF . TRBJ2-3 TRBV6-1
CATSPGQSRPGANVLTF . TRBJ2-6 TRBV24-1
CAWRERGGRSGELFF . TRBJ2-2 TRBV30
CAIRSPTNEKLFF . TRBJ1-4 TRBV28
CASAWDTYNSPLHF . TRBJ1-6 TRBV19
CASSIGGGLSGYEQYF . TRBJ2-7 TRBV19
CSASPPRGSGSDGRSYEQYF once TRBJ2-7 TRBV20-1
CATIPWGGTEAFF . TRBJ1-1 TRBV25-1
CASYGGGNQPQHF few TRBJ1-5 TRBV6-5
CSVSTGTSGYEQYF . TRBJ2-7 TRBV29-1
CASSESRGPDEKLFF . TRBJ1-4 TRBV2
CASSLGGQTFGELFF . TRBJ2-2 TRBV5-6
CASKRDSYEQYF few TRBJ2-7 TRBV12-3/TRBV12-4
CASSTQQGLSQPQHF . TRBJ1-5 TRBV19
CASSSVTGVSNQPQHF . TRBJ1-5 TRBV5-8
CASSYNRISSYNEQFF . TRBJ2-1 TRBV7-3
CASSPTPGVVTNEKLFF once TRBJ1-4 TRBV28
CASREGADTQYF . TRBJ2-3 TRBV28
CASSKQDRGCMYEQYF . TRBJ2-7 TRBV21-1
CASSVYSGNTQYF . TRBJ2-3 TRBV27
CASSLGLAGGHEQFF . TRBJ2-1 TRBV7-3
CASSLAGTGYYGYTF . TRBJ1-2 TRBV27
CSVAPEGRGSALHF . TRBJ1-6 TRBV29-1
CASRPGAGFYGYTF . TRBJ1-2 TRBV19
CASSPHRVHGAGELFF few TRBJ2-2 TRBV3-1/TRBV3-2
CASSPNTQANYGYTF once TRBJ1-2 TRBV5-4
CAISELGRQGAYGYTF . TRBJ1-2 TRBV10-3
CAISQTGGGYEQYF . TRBJ2-7 TRBV10-3
CATSRGQGATDTQYF . TRBJ2-3 TRBV15
CASSVDSGVNSPLHF . TRBJ1-6 TRBV9
CASSQVRTSTGELFF . TRBJ2-2 TRBV3-1/TRBV3-2
CAISESGRQGSAEQFF many TRBJ2-1 TRBV10-3
CASSSGSSNQPQHF . TRBJ1-5 TRBV27
CASSLTGGLYGYTF . TRBJ1-2 TRBV28
CASSQVSGPPLF . TRBJ2-7 TRBV14
CASSSPYRFIDTNTEAFF few TRBJ1-1 TRBV13
CASSPGQGTYGYTF few TRBJ1-2 TRBV28
CASSLGAGPSTDTQYF . TRBJ2-3 TRBV5-5